The 9 T cell receptor beta chains below come from one sample, sequenced in a study of blood T cell repertoires in COVID-19. Here immunoSEQ multiplex PCR was the method, and the copy in TCRdb shows in-frame clones only, minus some. The sample includes about 150,000 clones, over 75% of them seen just once. The sample taken for sequencing was peripheral blood. The receptor set was obtained from a human donor in a cohort sampled during active COVID-19.

The rearrangement joins TRBV5-5 to TRBJ2-1, with 9 bases aligning to TRBD2. Germline values: CDR1 SGHKS, CDR2 YYEKEE (reference sequence). The V and J ends lost 4 bases and 4 bases, in that order; junction bases with no gene match: 6. The CDR3 is 15 residues long. Here the CDR3 DNA reads TGTGCCAGCAGCCCGAGACTAGCGGCTTACAATGAGCAGTTCTTC. This sequence encodes CASSPRLAAYNEQFF.

This clone was recorded only once. The rearrangement joins TRBV7-2 to TRBJ2-7; a possible D gene is TRBD1 (5 bases). Germline V gene sequence: CDR1 SGHTA, CDR2 FQGNSA. V dropped 1 base and J dropped 3 bases, with 10 bases sitting between them. The CDR3 is 14 amino acids. In nucleotides, the CDR3 is TGTGCCAGCAGCTTAGACAGGTCAAACTACGAGCAGTACTTC. Its protein product is CASSLDRSNYEQYF.

J is TRBJ1-1 and V is TRBV6-1; D is unresolved. From germline, CDR1 is MNHNS and CDR2 SASEGT. There are 13 residues in the CDR3. V was cut by 0 bases and J by 5 bases, with 7 bases left in between. The DNA of the CDR3 is TGTGCCAGCAGTGAAGCTCGAGGTACTGAAGCTTTCTTT. As protein: CASSEARGTEAFF.

CDR3 nucleotide sequence: TGTGCCAGTAGTATGGGCAGGGCGGCTTCACCCCTCCACTTT. Protein product: CASSMGRAASPLHF. This chain links TRBV19 with TRBJ1-6; TRBD1 is a possible D gene (5 bases). V was cut by 3 bases and J by 9 bases, with 12 bases left in between. The CDR3 covers 14 residues. The V gene's germline CDR1 is LNHDA and CDR2 SQIVND (reference sequence).

In DNA form, the CDR3 reads TGTGCCAGCAGCTCTACCCGCCCCTCAGATACGCAGTATTTT. This gives the protein CASSSTRPSDTQYF. The chain carries TRBV9 and TRBJ2-3; the D is unclear. The CDR3 extends over 14 amino acids. The germline V gene encodes CDR1 SGDLS and CDR2 YYNGEE. The germline V and J ends were trimmed by 4 bases and 4 bases, with 13 bases remaining between them.

This chain uses TRBV5-5 with TRBJ1-6; weak D call: TRBD1 (6 bases). Deletions cut 0 bases from V and 7 bases from J, with 8 bases between. CDR3 length: 14 residues. The V gene's germline CDR1 is SGHKS and CDR2 YYEKEE (reference sequence). The CDR3 region is CASSLDRANSPLHF. CDR3 DNA: TGTGCCAGCAGCTTGGACAGGGCAAATTCACCCCTCCACTTT.

V is TRBV11-3 and J is TRBJ2-5, with 8 nucleotides matching TRBD1. The V and J ends lost 4 bases and 5 bases, in that order; junction bases with no gene match: 9. The germline gives CDR1 SGHNT, CDR2 YENEEA. The CDR3 has 15 residues. DNA for the CDR3: TGTGCCAGCAGCTCCCCCCAGGGGGCCGTGGAGACCCAGTACTTC. Translated, it gives CASSSPQGAVETQYF.

The V and J genes are TRBV27 and TRBJ2-5; 7 bases are a match to TRBD1. This CDR3 comprises 14 residues. Trimming at V came to 5 bases and at J to 4 bases, leaving 7 bases not matched to a gene. CDR1 and CDR2 (germline): MNHEY, SMNVEV (reference sequence). CDR3 nucleotide sequence: TGTGCCAGCAGTCCGGGGACAGTCGGAGAGACCCAGTACTTC. As protein: CASSPGTVGETQYF.

The CDR3 nucleotides are TGTGCCACCTCGTCACAGGGCTATGAGCAGTTCTTC. This gives the protein CATSSQGYEQFF. The J gene is TRBJ2-1, the V gene TRBV24-1; TRBD1 might be the D (6 bases). Germline CDR1 reads KGHDR; CDR2 reads SFDVKD. This CDR3 has 12 residues. The V and J ends lost 9 bases and 8 bases respectively, with 13 bases between them.